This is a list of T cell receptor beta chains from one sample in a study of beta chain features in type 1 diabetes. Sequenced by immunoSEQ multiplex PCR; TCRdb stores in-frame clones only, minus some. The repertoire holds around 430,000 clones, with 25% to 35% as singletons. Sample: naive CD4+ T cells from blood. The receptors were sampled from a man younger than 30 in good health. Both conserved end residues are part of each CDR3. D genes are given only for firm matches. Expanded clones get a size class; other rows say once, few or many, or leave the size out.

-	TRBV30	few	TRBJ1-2	TGTGCCTGGAGTGTACGTAGGGGGAACTATGGCTACACCTTC	CAWSVRRGNYGYTF
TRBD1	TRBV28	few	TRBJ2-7	TGTGCCAGCAGCCCCCCAGGGGGCGGCTACGAGCAGTACTTC	CASSPPGGGYEQYF
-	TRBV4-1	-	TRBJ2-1	TGCGCCAGCAGCCAAGACGCTGGCGGGAACTACAATGAGCAGTTCTTC	CASSQDAGGNYNEQFF
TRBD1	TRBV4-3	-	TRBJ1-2	TGCGCCAGCAGCCAAGATACAAGGGACAGGGAAGGATACACCTTC	CASSQDTRDREGYTF
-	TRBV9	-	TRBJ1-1	TGTGCCAGCAGCGTAACGGGGGGCAGAACTGAAGCTTTCTTT	CASSVTGGRTEAFF
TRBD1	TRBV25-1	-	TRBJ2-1	TGTGCCAGCAGTGAGGAACAGGGGGCCTACAATGAGCAGTTCTTC	CASSEEQGAYNEQFF
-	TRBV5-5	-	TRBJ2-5	TGTGCCAGCAGCTTGGCGACGGTACAAGAGACCCAGTACTTC	CASSLATVQETQYF
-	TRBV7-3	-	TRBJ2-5	TGTGCCAGCAGCTTCGGACCCCAAGAGACCCAGTACTTC	CASSFGPQETQYF
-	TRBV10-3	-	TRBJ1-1	TGTGCCATCAGTGAAGCCAGAGAGAACACTGAAGCTTTCTTT	CAISEARENTEAFF
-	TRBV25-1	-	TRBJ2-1	TGTGCCAGCAGTGAGGGGGGACAGAGATACAATGAGCAGTTCTTC	CASSEGGQRYNEQFF
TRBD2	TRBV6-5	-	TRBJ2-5	TGTGCCAGCAGTTCACCCGGGACTAGCGGGAGGGAGACCCAGTACTTC	CASSSPGTSGRETQYF
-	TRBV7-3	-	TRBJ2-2	TGTGCCAGCAGACTGAACACCGGGGAGCTGTTTTTT	CASRLNTGELFF